This T cell receptor (beta chain) appears in the sequencing data of a study of identical twins. Study-wide points: Shared out-of-frame alpha sequences (those common to twins) showed excess low generation probability.

Addition of a universal primer site occurred through template switching, and cDNA carried unique molecular identifiers. TCRdb re-derived calls from the 5' RACE reads in MiXCR, one entry per CDR3 protein. The data show more than 600,000 distinct CDR3 sequences, 15% to 20% seen once. The CDR3 is 14 amino acids. V trimming: 9 bases; J trimming: 0 bases; junction bases outside the gene matches: 8. In germline, CDR1 is SGHRS, CDR2 YFSETQ. Comment on this clonotype: Its antigen is currently unknown.

These same records also appear under a second study, on T cells expressing NK-cell markers. From that study: These same clonotypes (in several donors) also led the CD3+CD56-NKG2C+ fraction.

This sequence joins TRBV5-1 and TRBJ1-1, with 7 bases matching TRBD1. This TCR was sampled from a woman aged 18-29 years in good health. The sample comprised PBMCs. The CDR3: CATSEDRLNTEAFF. CDR3 nucleotide sequence: TGCGCCACTTCGGAGGACAGGTTGAACACTGAAGCTTTCTTT.